One sample yielded the 6 T cell receptor beta chains listed below, sequenced in a study of blood T cell repertoires in COVID-19. Sequencing used immunoSEQ multiplex PCR; TCRdb keeps in-frame clones, though not all of them. The sample shows more than 95,000 clones, more than 80% of them seen only once. The sample was peripheral blood. The receptors were sampled from a woman in her 70s with acute or convalescent COVID-19.

The V gene is TRBV27, the J gene TRBJ2-7; D unresolved. V dropped 3 bases and J dropped 0 bases, with 21 bases sitting between them. The CDR3 loop spans 18 amino acids. The germline gives CDR1 MNHEY, CDR2 SMNVEV (reference sequence). CDR3 in DNA: TGTGCCAGCAGTTTTCCTCAGACACTTCCAGAAACCTCCTACGAGCAGTACTTC. Its translation: CASSFPQTLPETSYEQYF.

This sequence joins TRBV5-1 and TRBJ2-7; possibly TRBD1 for D (6 bases). Trimming cost V 5 bases and J 4 bases, with 19 bases left between them. Germline lookup yields CDR1 SGHRS and CDR2 YFSETQ. The CDR3 consists of 15 residues. The CDR3 DNA reads as TGCGCCAGCAGTCCACAGGGAAGAAGTAAATACGAGCAGTACTTC. Protein sequence: CASSPQGRSKYEQYF.

The chain is built from TRBV7-2 and TRBJ1-4, with TRBD1 as a possible D gene (6 bases). Germline assignment: CDR1 SGHTA and CDR2 FQGNSA. The CDR3 loop spans 15 amino acids. Trimming shortened V by 3 bases and J by 6 bases, and 14 bases separated the two germline ends. Here the CDR3 reads CASSLSTGSYEKLFF. The CDR3 region has the DNA TGTGCCAGCAGCTTGAGCACAGGGTCGTATGAAAAACTGTTTTTT.

V usage is TRBV7-9 and J usage is TRBJ1-1; no clear D. Germline lookup yields CDR1 SEHNR and CDR2 FQNEAQ (reference sequence). Between the trimmed V and J ends, which lost 4 bases and 0 bases, there was a span of 6 bases. The CDR3 is 13 amino acids. For the CDR3, the DNA is TGTGCCAGCAGCTCGACTGTGAACACTGAAGCTTTCTTT. This sequence encodes CASSSTVNTEAFF.

The CDR3 protein is CASSKGREGQGAKIRTGELFF. The CDR3 DNA is TGTGCCAGCAGCAAAGGGAGGGAGGGACAGGGGGCTAAAATTAGGACCGGGGAGCTGTTTTTT. V gene TRBV21-1 combines with J gene TRBJ2-2; the table's D call TRBD1 went unverified against the DNA. TRBV21-1 counts as a pseudogene. There are 21 residues in the CDR3.

This clone was observed a handful of times. The V call is TRBV30, the J call TRBJ2-4; 8 bases fit TRBD2. Trimming at V came to 0 bases and at J to 1 base, leaving 5 bases not matched to a gene. The CDR3 covers 16 residues. In germline, CDR1 is GTSNPN, CDR2 SVGIG (reference sequence). The CDR3 region is CAWSVPGLDAKNIQYF. DNA for the CDR3: TGTGCCTGGAGTGTCCCGGGACTAGACGCCAAAAACATTCAGTACTTC. Full variable domain (missing parts from reference TRBV30 and TRBJ2-4): SQTIHQWPATLVQPVGSPLSLECTVEGTSNPNLYWYRQAAGRGLQLLFYSVGIGQISSEVPQNLSASRPQDRQFILSSKKLLLSDSGFYLCAWSVPGLDAKNIQYFGAGTRLSVL.